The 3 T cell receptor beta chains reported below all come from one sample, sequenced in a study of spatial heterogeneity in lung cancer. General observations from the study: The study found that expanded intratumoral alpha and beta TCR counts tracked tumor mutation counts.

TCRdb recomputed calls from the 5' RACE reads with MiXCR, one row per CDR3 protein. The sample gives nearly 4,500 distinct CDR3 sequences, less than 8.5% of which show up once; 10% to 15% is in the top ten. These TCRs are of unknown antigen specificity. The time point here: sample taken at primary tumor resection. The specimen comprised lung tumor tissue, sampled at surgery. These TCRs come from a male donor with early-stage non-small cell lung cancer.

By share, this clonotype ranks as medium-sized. The DNA of the CDR3 is TGTGCCATCAGCAGTTCAAGGACAATCACTGAAGCTTTCTTT. Translated, it gives CAISSSRTITEAFF. V and J are TRBV10-3 and TRBJ1-1; D might be TRBD1 (5 bases). Germline V gives CDR1 ENHRY, CDR2 SYGVKD. Trimming cost V 6 bases and J 4 bases, with 15 bases left between them. The CDR3 consists of 14 residues.

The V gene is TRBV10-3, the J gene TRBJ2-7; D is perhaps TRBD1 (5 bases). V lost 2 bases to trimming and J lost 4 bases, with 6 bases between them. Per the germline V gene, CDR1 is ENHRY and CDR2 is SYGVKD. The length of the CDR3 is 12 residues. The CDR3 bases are TGTGCCATCAGTGAGGCAGGGTACGAGCAGTACTTC. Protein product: CAISEAGYEQYF.

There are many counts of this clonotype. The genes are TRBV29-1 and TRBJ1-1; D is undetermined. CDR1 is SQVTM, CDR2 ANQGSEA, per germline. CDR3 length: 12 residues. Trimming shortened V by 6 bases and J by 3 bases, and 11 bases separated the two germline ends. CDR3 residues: CSVRTADTEAFF. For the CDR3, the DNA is TGCAGCGTGAGGACGGCCGACACTGAAGCTTTCTTT.